This TCR beta chain was sequenced during a study of beta chain features in type 1 diabetes. Regarding the study as a whole: Shorter TCRB CDR3s, moderately but significantly so, marked every one of the four CD4+ subsets in Type 1 diabetes patients. A potential PCR bias toward shorter templates would be equal in patient and control samples.

Per germline, CDR1 LNHDA and CDR2 SQIVND (reference sequence). The CDR3 consists of 12 residues. Trimming shortened V by 5 bases and J by 6 bases, and 10 bases separated the two germline ends. Turning to this clone: Antigen: not known.

Expressed TCRB transcripts got sequenced, as all isolated RNA was reverse transcribed. Only in-frame clones appear in the TCRdb table, and some are missing; sequencing was by immunoSEQ multiplex PCR. The table lists 95,000 to 150,000 clones, approximately 16% of them singletons, with 2.3% in the top ten. Averaging around 110 mL, one heparinised blood draw was given by each donor. Sequencing input: central memory CD4+ T cells from blood. The V gene is TRBV19, the J gene TRBJ1-1, with a possible D match to TRBD1 (5 bases). The TCR sequence derives from a man under 40 with type 1 diabetes. CDR3 loop: CASSPGHSEAFF. CDR3 DNA sequence: TGTGCCAGTAGTCCGGGGCACTCTGAAGCTTTCTTT.